The T cell receptor beta chain under discussion was sequenced for a study of blood T cell repertoires in COVID-19. With 4 bases removed from V and 8 bases from J, the gap between germline ends came to 14 bases. Germline-derived CDR1 and CDR2 are KGHDR and SFDVKD. The CDR3 contains 13 residues. Clones were sequenced by immunoSEQ multiplex PCR, and TCRdb holds only the in-frame ones, with some missing. This sample has about 45,000 clones, with about nine tenths found just once. This clone has just one count. The chain employs TRBV24-1 and TRBJ2-7, with D possibly being TRBD2 (5 bases). The source is a human donor in a cohort sampled during active COVID-19. The sample consisted of peripheral blood. The CDR3 DNA is TGTGCCACCAGTGAGGGCGCAGAGACTAAGCAGTACTTC. Protein sequence: CATSEGAETKQYF.